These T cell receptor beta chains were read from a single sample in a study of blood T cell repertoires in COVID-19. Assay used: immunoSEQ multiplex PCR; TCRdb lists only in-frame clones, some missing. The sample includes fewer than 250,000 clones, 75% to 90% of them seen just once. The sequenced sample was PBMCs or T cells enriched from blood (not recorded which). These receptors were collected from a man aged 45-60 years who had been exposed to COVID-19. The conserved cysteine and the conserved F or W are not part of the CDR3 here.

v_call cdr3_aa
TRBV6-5 ASRSDRVGTEAF
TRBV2 ASSEAPSGRDTQY
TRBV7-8 ASSLQGRQPQH
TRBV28 ASSSSPGQINSPLH
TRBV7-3 ASSLTQGNTGELF
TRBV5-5 ASSLDRVRGNTIY
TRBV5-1 ASSPLSRDTYNEQF
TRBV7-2 ASGGYGQPQH
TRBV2 ASRDRDYNQPQH
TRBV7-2 ASSLAGRGNTQY
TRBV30 AWSVGGAGNTIY
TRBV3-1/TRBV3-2 ASSQGWGTNTEAF
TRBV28 ASSEGLPYEQY